The 20 T cell receptor beta chains given below trace back to one sample, sequenced in a study of blood T cell repertoires in COVID-19. Profiling relied on immunoSEQ multiplex PCR, and the TCRdb table lists in-frame clones only, not all of them. The sample yields 100,000 to 120,000 clones, nearly 90% seen once. Sequencing was carried out using peripheral blood. Receptors originate from a woman aged 70 to 79 who had recovered from COVID-19.

The genes are TRBV27 and TRBJ1-2, with TRBD1 matching over 10 bases. The length of the CDR3 is 14 residues. CDR1 MNHEY and CDR2 SMNVEV come from the germline V gene (reference sequence). Trimming at V came to 3 bases and at J to 5 bases, leaving 3 bases not matched to a gene. CDR3 coding DNA: TGTGCCAGCAGTTTCCTGGACAGGGGGTATGGCTACACCTTC. Its protein is CASSFLDRGYGYTF.

Here the CDR3 reads CASSENRGPYEQYF. CDR3 bases: TGTGCCAGCAGTGAAAACAGGGGTCCCTACGAGCAGTACTTC. V gene TRBV2 combines with J gene TRBJ2-7; 7 bases line up with TRBD1. Germline CDR1 reads SNHLY; CDR2 reads FYNNEI. With 2 bases clipped from V and 2 bases from J, the junction kept 3 bases outside the gene matches. The CDR3 totals 14 residues.

In DNA, the CDR3 is TGCAGCGTTGCTAAATACTTGAATGAGCAGTTCTTC. This gives the protein CSVAKYLNEQFF. The J gene is TRBJ2-1, the V gene TRBV29-1; D remains ambiguous. In germline, CDR1 is SQVTM, CDR2 ANQGSEA. V lost 4 bases and J 7 bases, leaving 11 bases between the germline ends. This CDR3 region has 12 residues.

This chain connects TRBV4-2 to TRBJ2-2; D may be TRBD1 (5 bases). V was clipped by 1 base and J by 5 bases, with 14 bases between them. Germline V lookup: CDR1 LGHNA, CDR2 YNFKEQ. This CDR3 contains 16 residues. The DNA for the CDR3 is TGTGCCAGCAGCCAAGCTGTGACAGAGAATACCGGGGAGCTGTTTTTT. It codes for CASSQAVTENTGELFF.

V usage is TRBV4-2 and J usage is TRBJ2-5; 8 bases map to TRBD1. Germline assignment: CDR1 LGHNA and CDR2 YNFKEQ. V shed 3 bases and J 1 base; nucleotides not matched to a gene: 4. The CDR3 is 15 amino acids. The CDR3 nucleotides are TGTGCCAGCAGCCATTATGGGACAGGCCAAGAGACCCAGTACTTC. This encodes CASSHYGTGQETQYF.

The chain uses TRBV12-3 or TRBV12-4 and TRBJ2-5; 9 bases fit TRBD2. There are 13 residues in the CDR3. The V gene end was trimmed by 7 bases and the J gene end by 4 bases; junction bases not matched to a gene: 4. CDR3 nucleotides: TGTGCCAGCACCTCACTAGCGGGAGAGACCCAGTACTTC. Amino acid sequence: CASTSLAGETQYF.

This clone occurred once. The chain combines TRBV27 with TRBJ2-2, with 9 nucleotides matching TRBD2. The CDR3 sequence is 15 residues long. The ends lost 6 bases at V and 6 bases at J; junction bases unmatched: 8. Per the germline V gene, CDR1 is MNHEY and CDR2 is SMNVEV (reference sequence). Written as DNA, the CDR3 is TGTGCCAGCAGGGAGGCCGGGACTAGCCCCGGGGAGCTGTTTTTT. Its protein is CASREAGTSPGELFF.

This clone was picked up one time. The V call is TRBV5-8, the J call TRBJ2-7, with D tentatively TRBD2 (6 bases). This CDR3 is built from 15 residues. The germline V gene has CDR1 SGHTS and CDR2 YDEGEE. Trimming removed 5 bases from V and 0 bases from J, with 15 bases in between. The CDR3: CASRRERGSSYEQYF. As DNA, the CDR3 is TGTGCCAGCAGACGGGAACGGGGGAGCTCCTACGAGCAGTACTTC.

CDR3 DNA sequence: TGTGCCAGCAGCAAGACAGCTCAAGAGACCCAGTACTTC. This translates into CASSKTAQETQYF. The rearrangement links TRBV11-3 to TRBJ2-5; perhaps TRBD1 as D (5 bases). The V and J ends lost 5 bases and 2 bases respectively, with 9 bases between them. Per the germline V gene, CDR1 is SGHNT and CDR2 is YENEEA. This CDR3 has 13 amino acids.

About this clone: The sample carries other DNA sequences with the same CDR3. V is TRBV29-1 and J is TRBJ1-2; D perhaps matches TRBD1 (5 bases). CDR3 length equals 11 residues. From germline, CDR1 is SQVTM and CDR2 ANQGSEA. The germline V and J ends were trimmed by 8 bases and 6 bases, with 13 bases remaining between them. CDR3 sequence (DNA): TGCAGCCTCGGAGGGGTTGATGGCTACACCTTC. Translation: CSLGGVDGYTF.

Notes on this clone: This same CDR3 is encoded by further DNA sequences in the sample. V usage is TRBV3-1 (or the pseudogene TRBV3-2) and J usage is TRBJ2-7; D is ambiguous. Trimming took 2 bases from V and 3 from J, leaving 2 bases between them. The CDR3 has 11 amino acids. Germline assignment: CDR1 LGHDT and CDR2 YNNKEL (reference sequence). The CDR3 loop reads CASSQLYEQYF. The CDR3 DNA reads TGTGCCAGCAGCCAACTCTACGAGCAGTACTTC.

As concerns this clone: Its ends do not fully match the called genes, so a read error is possible. The chain is built from TRBV18 and TRBJ1-1; tentative D call: TRBD1 (5 bases). CDR1 is KGHSH and CDR2 is LQKENI in the germline V gene. The CDR3 runs 15 residues. CDR3 amino acids: CASSATSAGQTEAFF. CDR3 bases: TGTGCTAGCTCAGCGACCTCCGCGGGGCAGACTGAAGCTTTCTTT. Filled out from reference TRBV18 and TRBJ1-1, the complete variable domain reads NAGVMQNPRHLVRRRGQEARLRCSPMKGHSHVYWYRQLPEEGLKFMVYLQKENIIDESGMPKERFSAEFPKEGPSILRIQQVVRGDSAAYFCASSATSAGQTEAFFGQGTRLTVV.

This clone was counted a single time. The genes are TRBV7-6 and TRBJ2-1; 7 nucleotides line up with TRBD2. CDR1 is SGHVS and CDR2 is FNYEAQ in the germline V gene. V gave up 3 bases and J gave up 8 bases; unmatched junction bases: 10. This CDR3 is 15 amino acids long. The CDR3 reads CASSLLAEREDEQFF. The CDR3, as DNA: TGTGCCAGCAGCTTGCTTGCAGAGCGGGAAGATGAGCAGTTCTTC.

The CDR3 DNA follows: TGTGCCAGCAGCCGGGACAGGGGGTTCACAGATACGCAGTATTTT. It specifies CASSRDRGFTDTQYF. This rearrangement joins TRBV11-3 to TRBJ2-3; TRBD1 matches 11 bases. After removal of 5 bases from V and 2 bases from J, the junction contained 3 bases not matched to a gene. CDR1 and CDR2 (germline): SGHNT, YENEEA. This CDR3 is built from 15 residues.

The chain carries TRBV14 and TRBJ2-3; D is possibly TRBD1 (6 bases). CDR3 length: 15 residues. Germline V gene lookup returns CDR1 SGHDN and CDR2 FVKESK. Trimming took 4 bases from V and 4 from J, leaving 15 bases between them. The CDR3 sequence: CASSPVNRVADTQYF. The CDR3 region has the DNA TGTGCCAGCAGCCCCGTGAACAGGGTGGCAGATACGCAGTATTTT.

The chain carries TRBV13 and TRBJ2-3; 8 bases are shared with TRBD2. CDR1 PRHDT and CDR2 FYEKMQ come from the germline V gene (reference sequence). With V trimmed by 6 bases and J by 4 bases, 12 bases remained unmatched. The CDR3 consists of 16 residues. The CDR3 here is CASRRSGGRWSDTQYF. The DNA for the CDR3 is TGTGCCAGCAGGAGATCCGGCGGGAGGTGGTCAGATACGCAGTATTTT. Full variable domain (remainder filled in from reference TRBV13 and TRBJ2-3): AAGVIQSPRHLIKEKRETATLKCYPIPRHDTVYWYQQGPGQDPQFLISFYEKMQSDKGSIPDRFSAQQFSDYHSELNMSSLELGDSALYFCASRRSGGRWSDTQYFGPGTRLTVL.

The V and J genes are TRBV2 and TRBJ1-3, with TRBD1 identical over 8 bases. The V gene end was trimmed by 5 bases and the J gene end by 0 bases; junction bases not matched to a gene: 3. CDR1 is SNHLY, CDR2 FYNNEI, per germline. This CDR3 comprises 15 residues. The CDR3 nucleotides are TGTGCCAGCAGTCCCGACAGGGGCTCTGGAAACACCATATATTTT. Amino acids: CASSPDRGSGNTIYF.

This chain links TRBV13 with TRBJ2-3; a possible D gene is TRBD1 (5 bases). Trimming removed 4 bases at V and 2 bases at J, with 16 bases between. The CDR3 totals 16 residues. CDR1 is PRHDT, CDR2 FYEKMQ, per germline (reference sequence). In DNA, the CDR3 is TGTGCCAGCAGCTGGGGCACTCTCCGAGTCACAGATACGCAGTATTTT. Translating gives CASSWGTLRVTDTQYF.

The chain is built from TRBV7-3 and TRBJ2-3; a weak D match, TRBD2 (5 bases). Between the trimmed V and J ends, which lost 5 bases and 4 bases, there was a span of 22 bases. This CDR3 region has 17 residues. The germline V gene has CDR1 SGHTA and CDR2 FQGTGA. CDR3 coding DNA: TGTGCCAGCAGCCCCCGACCGGGAACGAGCCCCGCAGATACGCAGTATTTT. Translation gives CASSPRPGTSPADTQYF.

V and J are TRBV30 and TRBJ2-2, with D unresolved. The CDR3 length is 14 residues. V shed 0 bases and J shed 8 bases, with 13 bases lying between them. Per the germline V gene, CDR1 is GTSNPN and CDR2 is SVGIG (reference sequence). CDR3 amino acids: CAWSVYRGAGELFF. The CDR3 DNA sequence: TGTGCCTGGAGTGTATATCGAGGCGCAGGGGAGCTGTTTTTT.